The source of this TCR beta chain is a study of CD8+ T cells in alopecia areata (dated by TCRdb to the late 2010s). A note on the overall study: Treated patients were enrolled in an open-label pilot trial of oral tofacitinib, 5 to 10 mg twice daily, for moderate-to-severe alopecia areata. Tofacitinib was administered for 6 to 18 months, and 6 months of follow-up off drug were then conducted to assess delayed response and recurrence. The study used high-throughput TCRbeta sequencing to examine T cell clonal expansion in alopecia areata, in both the C3H/HeJ mouse model and human patients. Scalp tissue and sorted CD4+ and CD8+ peripheral blood T cells from patchy and totalis/universalis alopecia areata patients and from healthy controls were covered by human TCRbeta sequencing. Biopsies were taken from tofacitinib-treated patients at baseline and at 4 and 24 weeks of treatment, and a later scalp biopsy was taken in several of the tofacitinib-treated patients. Clonality in the scalp was compared among normal scalp (n=4), patchy alopecia areata scalp (n=8), and alopecia totalis/universalis scalp (n=8). RNA was obtained with the PAXgene miRNA kit for fixed scalp, the miRNeasy kit for PBMCs, and the RNeasy kit for mouse skin. immunoSEQ multiplex PCR using 35 Vbeta forward primers and 13 Jbeta reverse primers was used to amplify TCRbeta CDR3 regions.

The library was prepared using the immunoSEQ multiplex PCR assay. RNA was extracted from all samples and reverse transcribed into cDNA as template for TCR sequencing. First-strand cDNA was synthesized using SuperScript III with a 2:1 mix of oligo-dT and random hexamers. A synthetic immune receptor repertoire was used to measure amplification bias, and any remaining bias was corrected computationally. Concerning the study's data processing: Raw reads were preprocessed to remove errors, and CDR3 was defined according to IMGT conventions as the region from the conserved cysteine to phenylalanine. Clonality was calculated as 1 minus Shannon entropy normalized by log2 of the number of productive unique TCRs. CD4 or CD8 identity of scalp clones was inferred by cross-referencing scalp TCRbeta sequences with sorted blood CD4 and CD8 repertoires. In its TCRdb copy, this immuneACCESS table keeps in-frame sequences only and misses some clones. Where compared with another copy, unresolved V genes explain less than half of these, and the others have no known cause. V and J calls plus clone size are reproduced from that table; the DNA served to infer D and trimming. In all, the sample holds roughly 200,000 clones, and roughly 60% of those were seen once. In total, the top ten clones hold over 1.5% of the sample.

Interpreted using the paper, the time point label stands for: baseline before oral tofacitinib. Lesional scalp punch biopsies and peripheral blood were collected from alopecia areata patients. After PBMCs were isolated by density centrifugation and stained for CD3, CD4 and CD8, a FACSAria was used to sort CD4+ and CD8+ T cells. This clone was counted only a few times. No cognate antigen has been identified for it. No quality values exist for individual bases; no much larger clone is one base distant. Overall results and qualifications from the work: Compared with normal scalp, lesional scalp had higher clonality and more expanded CD8+ clones, particularly in alopecia totalis/universalis, a pattern that suggests antigenic drive. Shared TCR sequences between patients were less evident than in mice, which may be partly attributable to HLA diversity in the patient population. Unlike mouse skin, where gammadelta T cells dominate, normal human skin contains resident alphabeta T cells that get sequenced too, which complicates analysis of the scalp TCR repertoire.

This receptor was obtained from a human donor with alopecia areata. Sample: CD4+ T cells sorted from blood, taken at week 0.

Read as DNA, the sequence is TGCGCCAGCAGCTTGGGAACTAGCGAGGGGGAGACCCAGTACTTC. Translation gives CASSLGTSEGETQYF. The rearranged chain carries TRBV5-1 and TRBJ2-5; TRBD2 agrees with 7 junctional bases. Trimming takes 0 bases off V and 5 bases off J; junction bases not matched to a gene: 7. The CDR3 holds 15 amino acids from the cysteine to the phenylalanine. The CDR3 DNA has 45 bases and is translated from base 1. The germline V gene provides CDR1 SGHRS and CDR2 YFSETQ.